This T cell receptor (beta chain) was identified during a study of T cells in Graves' hyperthyroidism and ophthalmopathy. Background on the study: Pretreatment peripheral blood was obtained at initial diagnosis.

In the case of this clonotype: Its target is not known. Germline and junction disagree at one end, which may indicate a read error.

Germline-derived CDR1 and CDR2 are SQVTM and ANQGSEA. This CDR3 region has 11 residues. Authors of the study amplified TCR beta CDR3 regions from RNA transcripts. The HTBI set primed first-round TCR CDR3 RT-PCR. TCRdb recomputed calls from the multiplex PCR reads with MiXCR, one row per CDR3 protein. The table records 700,000 or so distinct CDR3 sequences, approximately 15% of them present only once. Researchers barred patients who had uncontrolled infection, other autoimmune disease, pregnancy or lactation. Clinical symptoms, serum thyroxine, TRAb, thyroid ultrasound and orbital computed tomography informed diagnoses. Whole-study findings and limits: Also found in blood were most expanded thyroid clonotypes above 0.001.

Sequencing was carried out using blood. The chain carries TRBV29-1 and TRBJ1-1; no firm D call. This clonotype was obtained from a woman between 45 and 60 years old with Graves' ophthalmopathy. CDR3 loop: CSVGRNAEAFF. CDR3 DNA sequence: TGCAGCGTCGGACGGAACGCTGAAGCTTTCTTT.